This T cell receptor beta chain was captured in a study of T cell changes during pregnancy in multiple sclerosis. Some clones are missing from TCRdb's copy, which holds only in-frame ones; the method was immunoSEQ multiplex PCR. This table has approximately 83,000 clones, about 93% appearing once. V lost 3 bases and J 3 bases, leaving 11 bases between the germline ends. Germline V gives CDR1 SGHAT, CDR2 FQNNGV. The CDR3 length is 14 residues. The gene calls are TRBV11-2 and TRBJ1-1; D may be TRBD1 (6 bases). The TCR originated in a female donor with multiple sclerosis, enrolled in a pregnancy study. The sequencing used peripheral blood, collected in the first trimester of pregnancy. The CDR3 sequence is CASSFQQGDTEAFF. As DNA, the CDR3 is TGTGCCAGCAGCTTCCAACAGGGTGACACTGAAGCTTTCTTT.